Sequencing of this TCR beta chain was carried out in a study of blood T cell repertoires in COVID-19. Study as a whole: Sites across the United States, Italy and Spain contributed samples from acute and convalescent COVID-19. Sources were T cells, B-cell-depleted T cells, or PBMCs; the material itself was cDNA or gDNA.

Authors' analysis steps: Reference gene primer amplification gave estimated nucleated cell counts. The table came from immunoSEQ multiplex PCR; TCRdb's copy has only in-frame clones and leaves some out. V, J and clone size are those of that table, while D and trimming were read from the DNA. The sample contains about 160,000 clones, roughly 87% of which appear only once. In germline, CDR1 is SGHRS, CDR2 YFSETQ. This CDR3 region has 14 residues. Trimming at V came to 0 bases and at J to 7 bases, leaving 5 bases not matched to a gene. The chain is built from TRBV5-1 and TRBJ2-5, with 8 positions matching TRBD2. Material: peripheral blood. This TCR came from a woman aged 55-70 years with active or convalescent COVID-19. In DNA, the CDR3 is TGCGCCAGCAGCTTGGCCGGCCGGGAGGGGACCCAGTACTTC. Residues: CASSLAGREGTQYF.